The 17 T cell receptor beta chains presented below share a single source sample, sequenced in a study of CD8 T cells in ankylosing spondylitis. Study-level findings and limits: Typical of ankylosing spondylitis blood, it appeared, was a TCR beta motif of 7 or 8 highly homologous variants.

No antigen has been identified for these receptors. A single record per CDR3 protein comes from TCRdb applying MiXCR to the 5' RACE reads. The sample lists over 400,000 distinct CDR3 sequences, approximately 26% occurring once. Sequencing input: blood, either unsorted or a sorted T cell fraction (not recorded which). Source of these receptors: a male donor with ankylosing spondylitis.

This clonotype turned up a few times. The genes are TRBV21-1 and TRBJ2-7; TRBD2, the table's D call, was not compared with the DNA. TRBV21-1 is assigned pseudogene status. CDR3 length: 15 amino acids. CDR3 sequence (DNA): TGTGCCGGAGTCCCGACTAGCGGGGTAACCTACGAGCAGTACGTC. Its protein is CAGVPTSGVTYEQYV.

This clonotype has more than one count but fewer than ten. The V gene is TRBV5-1, the J gene TRBJ2-2; 8 positions agree with TRBD1. Germline V CDR1 and CDR2: SGHRS, YFSETQ. The V segment lost 2 bases and the J segment 5 bases; nucleotides outside the gene matches: 11. The CDR3 totals 17 residues. DNA of the CDR3: TGCGCCAGCAGCTTTTCCCCAGGGGGCGTGACGACCGGGGAGCTGTTTTTT. Translating gives CASSFSPGGVTTGELFF.

This clonotype came up a few times. The gene calls are TRBV28 and TRBJ1-3, with no clear D. Germline lookup yields CDR1 MDHEN and CDR2 SYDVKM. V lost 7 bases, J lost 2 bases, and 0 bases lay in between. The CDR3 is 10 amino acids. CDR3 nucleotide sequence: TGTGCCAGCACTGGAAACACCATATATTTT. Translation gives CASTGNTIYF.

The J gene is TRBJ1-5, the V gene TRBV2; D remains unclear. CDR1 SNHLY and CDR2 FYNNEI come from the germline V gene. The CDR3 has 12 residues. V lost 6 bases and J lost 7, with 10 bases in between. CDR3 in DNA: TGTGCCAGCAGGTGGGGTGAACAGCCCCAGCATTTT. Protein product: CASRWGEQPQHF.

V gene TRBV5-1 combines with J gene TRBJ2-7; D gene uncertain. Germline CDR1 is SGHRS and CDR2 is YFSETQ. The CDR3 loop spans 17 amino acids. With 0 bases removed from V and 2 bases from J, the gap between germline ends came to 18 bases. CDR3 in amino acids: CASSLAAPTAGPYEQYF. The DNA for the CDR3 is TGCGCCAGCAGCTTGGCCGCCCCAACGGCAGGCCCCTACGAGCAGTACTTC.

This clonotype was found a few times. The gene calls are TRBV5-5 and TRBJ2-7; TRBD1 matches at 9 bases. With V trimmed by 2 bases and J by 1 base, 4 bases remained unmatched. The CDR3 is 15 amino acids. Germline loops: CDR1 SGHKS, CDR2 YYEKEE (reference sequence). CDR3 DNA sequence: TGTGCCAGCAGCTTCGCCGGGACAGGGTCCTACGAGCAGTACTTC. The encoded protein is CASSFAGTGSYEQYF.

The genes are TRBV5-1 and TRBJ2-7; D is possibly TRBD2 (5 bases). CDR1 and CDR2 (germline): SGHRS, YFSETQ. This CDR3 has 14 amino acids. With 4 bases removed from V and 2 bases from J, the gap between germline ends came to 13 bases. CDR3 sequence (DNA): TGCGCCAGCAGCCCGGAGGTGCCAACCTACGAGCAGTACGTC. Translating gives CASSPEVPTYEQYV.

The chain combines TRBV6-4 with TRBJ2-1; TRBD2 agrees at 10 bases. Germline V gene data show CDR1 as MRHNA and CDR2 as SNTAGT. The CDR3 totals 16 residues. V lost 6 bases to trimming and J lost 2 bases; unmatched junction nucleotides: 7. In DNA form, the CDR3 reads TGTGCCAGCAGCGTTAGCGGGAGGACCCCCTACAATGAGCAGTTCTTC. Translating gives CASSVSGRTPYNEQFF.

This clonotype was recorded a few times. V usage is TRBV7-2 and J usage is TRBJ2-5; 12 bases are a match to TRBD2. Germline V gene lookup returns CDR1 SGHTA and CDR2 FQGNSA. V trimming: 5 bases; J trimming: 1 base; junction bases outside the gene matches: 8. The CDR3 is 17 amino acids. DNA of the CDR3: TGTGCCAGCAGCCCCCAGACTAGCGGGAGTCCCCAAGAGACCCAGTACTTC. Translation gives CASSPQTSGSPQETQYF.

This clonotype came up a few times. The chain is built from TRBV20-1 and TRBJ1-1, with D hard to call. Germline V gene data show CDR1 as DFQATT and CDR2 as SNEGSKA (reference sequence). V gave up 1 base and J gave up 0 bases, with 12 bases separating them. This CDR3 contains 15 residues. CDR3 sequence (DNA): TGCAGTGCTAGAGTGGGCAGTTACATGAACACTGAAGCTTTCTTT. It specifies CSARVGSYMNTEAFF.

This clonotype appeared a few times. V usage is TRBV5-5 and J usage is TRBJ2-2; D may be TRBD2 (6 bases). The CDR3 has 14 residues. Germline lookup yields CDR1 SGHKS and CDR2 YYEKEE (reference sequence). Trimming pared 8 bases from V and 5 bases from J, leaving 16 bases between. The DNA of the CDR3 is TGTGCCAGTTACCGGGACTGGAGAACCGGGGAGCTGTTTTTT. It is translated as CASYRDWRTGELFF.

J is TRBJ2-1 and V is TRBV14; a weak D match, TRBD1 (6 bases). The V end lost 2 bases, the J end lost 2 bases, and 10 bases lay between the germline ends. Germline CDR1 is SGHDN and CDR2 is FVKESK. This CDR3 has 15 amino acids. CDR3 DNA sequence: TGTGCCAGCAGCCAATGGGACACCACCTACAATGAGCAGTTCTTC. The encoded protein is CASSQWDTTYNEQFF.

The chain couples TRBV15 to TRBJ1-5; no clear D. In germline, CDR1 is LNHNV, CDR2 YYDKDF (reference sequence). CDR3 length: 13 amino acids. Trimming cost V 5 bases and J 2 bases, with 7 bases left between them. The DNA of the CDR3 is TGTGCCACCAGCTATGACCGCAATCAGCCCCAGCATTTT. As protein: CATSYDRNQPQHF.

V is TRBV25-1 and J is TRBJ1-2; unclear D gene. The CDR3 spans 11 residues. V was clipped by 2 bases and J by 8 bases, with 6 bases between them. Per the germline V gene, CDR1 is MGHDK and CDR2 is SYGVNS. CDR3 coding DNA: TGTGCCAGCAGTGAAAATTTCGGCTACACCTTC. It specifies CASSENFGYTF.

This clonotype came up a few times. This chain joins TRBV7-6 and TRBJ1-1, with 7 positions matching TRBD1. Germline V CDR1 and CDR2: SGHVS, FNYEAQ. After removal of 4 bases from V and 1 base from J, the junction contained 9 bases not matched to a gene. The CDR3 loop spans 16 amino acids. The DNA for the CDR3 is TGTGCCAGCAGCTCTTCAGGGGGGACGTGGAACACTGAAGCTTTCTTT. Its translation is CASSSSGGTWNTEAFF.

V and J are TRBV11-2 and TRBJ2-1; TRBD2 agrees at 8 bases. The V and J ends lost 2 bases and 8 bases, in that order; junction bases with no gene match: 11. The V gene's germline CDR1 is SGHAT and CDR2 FQNNGV. The CDR3 is 16 residues long. CDR3 DNA sequence: TGTGCCAGCAGCTTACAACCCGGGAGGGCCACAGATGAGCAGTTCTTC. This sequence encodes CASSLQPGRATDEQFF.

The chain is built from TRBV20-1 and TRBJ2-3; no clear D. This CDR3 contains 12 residues. Trimming cost V 5 bases and J 2 bases, with 8 bases left between them. Germline assignment: CDR1 DFQATT and CDR2 SNEGSKA (reference sequence). The CDR3 loop reads CSALPLTDTQYF. DNA for the CDR3: TGCAGTGCTCTTCCCCTCACAGATACGCAGTATTTT.